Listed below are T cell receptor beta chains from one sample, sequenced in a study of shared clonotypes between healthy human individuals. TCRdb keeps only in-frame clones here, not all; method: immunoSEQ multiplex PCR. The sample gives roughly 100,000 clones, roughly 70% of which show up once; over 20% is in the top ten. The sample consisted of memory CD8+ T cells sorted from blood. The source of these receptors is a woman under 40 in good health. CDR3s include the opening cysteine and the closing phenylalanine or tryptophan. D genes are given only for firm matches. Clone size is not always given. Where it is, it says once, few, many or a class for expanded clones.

CDR3 DNA: TGTGCCAGTCGAAGGATGACCGGGGAGCTGTTTTTT
CDR3 protein: CASRRMTGELFF
V gene: TRBV5-4
D gene: NA
CDR3 length: 12
clone size: NA
J gene: TRBJ2-2

CDR3 DNA: TGCGCCAGCAGCGCGGACAGGTTACCAAACTACGAGCAGTACTTC
CDR3 protein: CASSADRLPNYEQYF
V gene: TRBV5-1
D gene: TRBD1
CDR3 length: 15
clone size: NA
J gene: TRBJ2-7

CDR3 DNA: TGTGCCACCAGCAGAGATACGGGGGCTACAGATACGCAGTATTTT
CDR3 protein: CATSRDTGATDTQYF
V gene: TRBV15
D gene: NA
CDR3 length: 15
clone size: NA
J gene: TRBJ2-3

CDR3 DNA: TGTGCCAGCACATCACTAGCGTCAAGCACAGATACGCAGTATTTT
CDR3 protein: CASTSLASSTDTQYF
V gene: TRBV25-1
D gene: TRBD2
CDR3 length: 15
clone size: NA
J gene: TRBJ2-3

CDR3 DNA: TGTGCTATACAGGGCAGGGCCGACACTGAAGCTTTCTTT
CDR3 protein: CAIQGRADTEAFF
V gene: TRBV7-9
D gene: NA
CDR3 length: 13
clone size: NA
J gene: TRBJ1-1

CDR3 DNA: TGTGCCAGCAGCCCCGACCCCCGACTAGCGTCCCAAGAGACCCAGTACTTC
CDR3 protein: CASSPDPRLASQETQYF
V gene: TRBV13
D gene: TRBD2
CDR3 length: 17
clone size: once
J gene: TRBJ2-5

CDR3 DNA: TGTGCCACCAGCAGAGATTCGGAGTCGGCCAATCAGCCCCAGCATTTT
CDR3 protein: CATSRDSESANQPQHF
V gene: TRBV15
D gene: NA
CDR3 length: 16
clone size: NA
J gene: TRBJ1-5

CDR3 DNA: TGTGCCAGCAGCGTAGCAACCGCAGGAGAGCAGTACTTC
CDR3 protein: CASSVATAGEQYF
V gene: TRBV9
D gene: NA
CDR3 length: 13
clone size: NA
J gene: TRBJ2-7

CDR3 DNA: TGTGCCAGTAGTATCGGACTAGCGGGAGAGGGAGATACGCAGTATTTT
CDR3 protein: CASSIGLAGEGDTQYF
V gene: TRBV19
D gene: TRBD2
CDR3 length: 16
clone size: few
J gene: TRBJ2-3

CDR3 DNA: TGTGCCAGCGGGGAACAGGGGGTTGCGGAGACCCAGTACTTC
CDR3 protein: CASGEQGVAETQYF
V gene: TRBV25-1
D gene: TRBD1
CDR3 length: 14
clone size: NA
J gene: TRBJ2-5

CDR3 DNA: TGTGCCAGCAGCTTGGACCAGCGCCAAAGCACAGATACGCAGTATTTT
CDR3 protein: CASSLDQRQSTDTQYF
V gene: TRBV5-6
D gene: NA
CDR3 length: 16
clone size: NA
J gene: TRBJ2-3

CDR3 DNA: TGTGCCAGTAGTCCCCGCGGTAGCGTAGAGACCCAGTACTTC
CDR3 protein: CASSPRGSVETQYF
V gene: TRBV19
D gene: NA
CDR3 length: 14
clone size: NA
J gene: TRBJ2-5

CDR3 DNA: TGTGCCAGCAGTGACTCGGGGGGCTACAATGAGCAGTTCTTC
CDR3 protein: CASSDSGGYNEQFF
V gene: TRBV6-4
D gene: NA
CDR3 length: 14
clone size: NA
J gene: TRBJ2-1

CDR3 DNA: TGTGCCAGCAGTTACTCGCCGGAAGGAAACACCATATATTTT
CDR3 protein: CASSYSPEGNTIYF
V gene: TRBV10-3
D gene: NA
CDR3 length: 14
clone size: NA
J gene: TRBJ1-3

CDR3 DNA: TGTGCCACCAGCAGAGGGACAGGCTATGGCTACACCTTC
CDR3 protein: CATSRGTGYGYTF
V gene: TRBV15
D gene: TRBD1
CDR3 length: 13
clone size: NA
J gene: TRBJ1-2

CDR3 DNA: TGTGCCAGCAGTGAGAAGGGGCACAATCAGCCCCAGCATTTT
CDR3 protein: CASSEKGHNQPQHF
V gene: TRBV25-1
D gene: NA
CDR3 length: 14
clone size: NA
J gene: TRBJ1-5